The TCR beta chain under discussion was sequenced for a study of blood T cell repertoires in COVID-19. Study in general: The samples span acute and convalescent COVID-19 from the United States, Italy and Spain. The analysed material was cDNA or gDNA that came from T cells, B-cell-depleted T cells, or PBMCs.

Germline V CDR1 and CDR2: DFQATT, SNEGSKA (reference sequence). The V gene end was trimmed by 3 bases and the J gene end by 0 bases; junction bases not matched to a gene: 2. The CDR3 loop spans 14 amino acids. The repertoire was sequenced with immunoSEQ multiplex PCR; TCRdb's copy has only in-frame clones and lacks some. The sample yields about 73,000 clones, 80% to 90% seen once. The receptor was derived from a man older than 75 with acute or convalescent COVID-19. This chain links TRBV20-1 with TRBJ2-1, with 7 nucleotides matching TRBD2. Specimen: peripheral blood. CDR3 loop: CSASREGSYNEQFF. DNA for the CDR3: TGCAGTGCTAGTAGGGAGGGCTCCTACAATGAGCAGTTCTTC.